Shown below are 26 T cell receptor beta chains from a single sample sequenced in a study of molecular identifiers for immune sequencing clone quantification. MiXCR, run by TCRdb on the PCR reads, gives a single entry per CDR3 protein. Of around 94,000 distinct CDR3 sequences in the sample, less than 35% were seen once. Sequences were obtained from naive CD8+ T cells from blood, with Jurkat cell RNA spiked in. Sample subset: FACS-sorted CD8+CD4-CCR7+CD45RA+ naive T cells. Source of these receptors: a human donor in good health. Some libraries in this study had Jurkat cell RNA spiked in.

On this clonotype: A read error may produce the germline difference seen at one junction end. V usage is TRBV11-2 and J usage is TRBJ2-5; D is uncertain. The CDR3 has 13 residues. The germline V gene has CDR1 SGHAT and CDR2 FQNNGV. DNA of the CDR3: TGTGCCAGCAGTTTATGGTACCTTGAGACCCTGTACTTC. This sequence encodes CASSLWYLETLYF.

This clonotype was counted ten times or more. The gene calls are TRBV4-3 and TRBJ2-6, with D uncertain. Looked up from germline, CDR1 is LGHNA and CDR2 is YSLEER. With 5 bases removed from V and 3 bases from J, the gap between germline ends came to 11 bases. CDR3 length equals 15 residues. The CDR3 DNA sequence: TGCGCCAGCAGCGATTACTTTATTGGGGCCAACGTCCTGACTTTC. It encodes CASSDYFIGANVLTF.

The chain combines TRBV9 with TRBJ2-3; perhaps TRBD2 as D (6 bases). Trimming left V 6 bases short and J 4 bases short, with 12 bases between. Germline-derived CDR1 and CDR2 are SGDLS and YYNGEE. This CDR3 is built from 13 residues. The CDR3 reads CASNGGAADTQYF. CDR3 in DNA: TGTGCCAGCAACGGCGGGGCAGCAGATACGCAGTATTTT.

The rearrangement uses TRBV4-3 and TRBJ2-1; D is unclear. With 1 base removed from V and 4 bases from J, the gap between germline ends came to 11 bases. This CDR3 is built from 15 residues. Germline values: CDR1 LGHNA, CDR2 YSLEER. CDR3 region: CASSQVTDLYNEQFF. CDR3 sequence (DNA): TGCGCCAGCAGCCAAGTGACCGATTTATACAATGAGCAGTTCTTC.

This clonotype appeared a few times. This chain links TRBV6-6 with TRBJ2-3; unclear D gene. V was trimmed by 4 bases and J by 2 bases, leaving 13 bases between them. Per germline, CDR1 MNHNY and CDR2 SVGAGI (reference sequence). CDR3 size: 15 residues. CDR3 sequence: CASSLVSTFTDTQYF. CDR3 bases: TGTGCCAGCAGTTTGGTGAGCACTTTCACAGATACGCAGTATTTT.

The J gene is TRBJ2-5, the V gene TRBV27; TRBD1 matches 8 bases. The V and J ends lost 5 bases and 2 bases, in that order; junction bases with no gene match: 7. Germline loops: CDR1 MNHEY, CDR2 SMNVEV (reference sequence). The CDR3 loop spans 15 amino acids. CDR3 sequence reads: CASSPPGQAQETQYF. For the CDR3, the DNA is TGTGCCAGCAGTCCACCGGGACAGGCACAAGAGACCCAGTACTTC.

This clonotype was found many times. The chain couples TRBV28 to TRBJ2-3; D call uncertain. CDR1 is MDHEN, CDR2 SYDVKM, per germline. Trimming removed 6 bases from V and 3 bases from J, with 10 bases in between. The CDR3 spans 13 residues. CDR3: CASRLVVTDTQYF. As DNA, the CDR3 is TGTGCCAGCAGGTTGGTCGTGACAGATACGCAGTATTTT.

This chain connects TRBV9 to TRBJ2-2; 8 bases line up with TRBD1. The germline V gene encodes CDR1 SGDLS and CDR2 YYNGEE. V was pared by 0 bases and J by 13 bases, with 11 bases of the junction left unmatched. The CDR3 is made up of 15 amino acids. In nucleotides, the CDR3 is TGTGCCAGCAGCGTAGCGGGGACAGGAGGTGGTCCGCTGTTTTTT. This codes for CASSVAGTGGGPLFF.

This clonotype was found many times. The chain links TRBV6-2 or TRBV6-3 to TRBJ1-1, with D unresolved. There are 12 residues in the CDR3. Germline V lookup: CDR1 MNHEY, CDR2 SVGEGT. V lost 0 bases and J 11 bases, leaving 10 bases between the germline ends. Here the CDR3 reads CASSYSKVGAFF. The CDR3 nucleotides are TGTGCCAGCAGTTACTCAAAGGTCGGCGCTTTCTTT.

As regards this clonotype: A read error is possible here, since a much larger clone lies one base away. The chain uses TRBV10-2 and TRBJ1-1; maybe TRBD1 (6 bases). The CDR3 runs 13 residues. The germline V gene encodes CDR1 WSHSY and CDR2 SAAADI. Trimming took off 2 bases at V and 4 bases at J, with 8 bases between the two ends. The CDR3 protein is CASSEDRLTEAFF. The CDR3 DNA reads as TGCGCCAGCAGTGAGGACAGGCTCACTGAAGCTTTCTTT.

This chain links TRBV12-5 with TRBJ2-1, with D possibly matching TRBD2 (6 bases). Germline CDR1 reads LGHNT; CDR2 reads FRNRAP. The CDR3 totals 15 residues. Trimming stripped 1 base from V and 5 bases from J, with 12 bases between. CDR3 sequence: CASGLGLEGHNEQFF. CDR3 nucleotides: TGTGCTAGTGGTTTGGGTCTGGAGGGTCACAATGAGCAGTTCTTC.

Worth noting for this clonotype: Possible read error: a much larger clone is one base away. CDR3 residues: CASSWTGGAKTQYF. The CDR3 DNA reads TGCGCCAGCAGCTGGACAGGGGGCGCAAAGACCCAGTACTTC. The rearrangement uses TRBV5-1 and TRBJ2-5; TRBD1 matches at 11 bases. V lost 3 bases to trimming and J lost 6 bases; unmatched junction nucleotides: 4. Germline assignment: CDR1 SGHRS and CDR2 YFSETQ. This CDR3 region has 14 residues.

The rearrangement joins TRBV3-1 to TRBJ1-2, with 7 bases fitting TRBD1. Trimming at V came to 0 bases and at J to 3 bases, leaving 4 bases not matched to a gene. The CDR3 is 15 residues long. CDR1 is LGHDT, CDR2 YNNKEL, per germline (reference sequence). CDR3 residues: CASSQDETGDYGYTF. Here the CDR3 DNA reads TGTGCCAGCAGCCAAGATGAAACAGGGGACTATGGCTACACCTTC.

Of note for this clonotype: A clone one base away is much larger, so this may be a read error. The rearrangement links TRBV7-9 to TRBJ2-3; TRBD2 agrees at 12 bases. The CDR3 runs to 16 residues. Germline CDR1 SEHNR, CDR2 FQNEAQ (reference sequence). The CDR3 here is CASSRGLAGSTYTQYF. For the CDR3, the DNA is TGTGCCAGCAGCCGAGGACTAGCGGGAAGCACATATACGCAGTATTTT.

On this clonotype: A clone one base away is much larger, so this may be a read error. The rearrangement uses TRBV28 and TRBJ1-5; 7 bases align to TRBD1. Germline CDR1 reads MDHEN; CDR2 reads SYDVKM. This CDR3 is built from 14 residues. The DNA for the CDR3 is TGTGCCTGCAGTTCAACCGACAGGGACCAGCCCCAGCATTTT. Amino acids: CACSSTDRDQPQHF.

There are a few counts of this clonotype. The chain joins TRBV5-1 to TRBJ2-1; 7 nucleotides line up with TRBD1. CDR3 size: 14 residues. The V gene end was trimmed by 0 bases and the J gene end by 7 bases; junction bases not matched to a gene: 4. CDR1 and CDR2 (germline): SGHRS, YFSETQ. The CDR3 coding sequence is TGCGCCAGCAGCTTGGGCAGGGGGAAAAATGAGCAGTTCTTC. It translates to CASSLGRGKNEQFF. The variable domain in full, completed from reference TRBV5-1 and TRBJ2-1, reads KAGVTQTPRYLIKTRGQQVTLSCSPISGHRSVSWYQQTPGQGLQFLFEYFSETQRNKGNFPGRFSGRQFSNSRSEMNVSTLELGDSALYLCASSLGRGKNEQFFGPGTRLTVL.

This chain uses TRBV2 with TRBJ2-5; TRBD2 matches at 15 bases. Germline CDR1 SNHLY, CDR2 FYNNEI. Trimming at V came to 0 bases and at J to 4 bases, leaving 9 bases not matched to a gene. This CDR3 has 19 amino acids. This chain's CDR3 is CASSEARTSGRAERETQYF. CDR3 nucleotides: TGTGCCAGCAGTGAAGCCAGGACTAGCGGGAGGGCCGAGAGAGAGACCCAGTACTTC.

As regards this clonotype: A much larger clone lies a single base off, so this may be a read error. DNA of the CDR3: TGTGCCACCCTGAGGGGGATCGAGTACGAGCAGTACTTC. Translating it yields CATLRGIEYEQYF. V usage is TRBV6-1 and J usage is TRBJ2-7, with TRBD1 as a possible D gene (6 bases). The V and J ends lost 10 bases and 4 bases respectively, with 17 bases between them. Germline V gene lookup returns CDR1 MNHNS and CDR2 SASEGT. The CDR3 length is 13 residues.

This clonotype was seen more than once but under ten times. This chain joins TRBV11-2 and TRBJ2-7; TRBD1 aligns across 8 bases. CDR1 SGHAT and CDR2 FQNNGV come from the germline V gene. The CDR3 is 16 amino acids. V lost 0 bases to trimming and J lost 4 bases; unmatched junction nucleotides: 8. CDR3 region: CASSLDPYQGAYEQYF. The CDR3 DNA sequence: TGTGCCAGCAGCTTAGATCCCTACCAGGGGGCGTACGAGCAGTACTTC. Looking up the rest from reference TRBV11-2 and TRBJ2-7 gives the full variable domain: EAGVAQSPRYKIIEKRQSVAFWCNPISGHATLYWYQQILGQGPKLLIQFQNNGVVDDSQLPKDRFSAERLKGVDSTLKIQPAKLEDSAVYLCASSLDPYQGAYEQYFGPGTRLTVT.

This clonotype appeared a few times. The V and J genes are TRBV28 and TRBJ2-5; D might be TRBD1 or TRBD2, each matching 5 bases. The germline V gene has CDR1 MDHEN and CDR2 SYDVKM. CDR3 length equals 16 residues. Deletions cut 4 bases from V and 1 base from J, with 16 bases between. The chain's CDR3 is CASSSQGAGPQETQYF. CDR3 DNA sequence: TGTGCCAGCAGTTCCCAGGGAGCAGGGCCCCAAGAGACCCAGTACTTC.

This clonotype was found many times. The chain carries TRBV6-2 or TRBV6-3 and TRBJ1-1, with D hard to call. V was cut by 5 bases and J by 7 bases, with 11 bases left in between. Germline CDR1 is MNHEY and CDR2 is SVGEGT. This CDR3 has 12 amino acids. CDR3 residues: CASSPTTGEAFF. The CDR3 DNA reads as TGTGCCAGCAGTCCCACGACGGGTGAAGCTTTCTTT.

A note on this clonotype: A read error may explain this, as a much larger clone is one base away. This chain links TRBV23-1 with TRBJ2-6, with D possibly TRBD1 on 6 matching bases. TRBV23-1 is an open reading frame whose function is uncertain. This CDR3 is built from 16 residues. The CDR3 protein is CASSQSNSPGANVLPF. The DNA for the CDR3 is TGCGCCAGCAGTCAATCAAACAGCCCAGGGGCCAACGTCCTGCCTTTC.

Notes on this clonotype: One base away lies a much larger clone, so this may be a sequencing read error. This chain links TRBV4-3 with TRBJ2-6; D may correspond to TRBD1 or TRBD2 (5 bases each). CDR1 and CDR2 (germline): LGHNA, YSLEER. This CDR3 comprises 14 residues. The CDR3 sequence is CASSPGTGASVLTF. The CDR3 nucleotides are TGCGCCAGCAGCCCGGGTACCGGGGCCAGCGTCCTGACTTTC.

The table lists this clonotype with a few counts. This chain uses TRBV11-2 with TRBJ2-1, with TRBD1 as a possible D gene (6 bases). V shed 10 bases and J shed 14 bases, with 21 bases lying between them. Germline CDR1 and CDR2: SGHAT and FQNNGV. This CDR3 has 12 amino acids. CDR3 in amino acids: CATRGLGTIEFF. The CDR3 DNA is TGTGCCACACGAGGACTCGGGACAATTGAGTTCTTC.

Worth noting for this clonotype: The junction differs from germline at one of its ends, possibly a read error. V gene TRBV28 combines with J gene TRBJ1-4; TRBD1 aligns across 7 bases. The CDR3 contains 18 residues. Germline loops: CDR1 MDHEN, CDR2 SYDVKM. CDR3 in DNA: TGTGCCAGCAGTTTCGACCGACAGGGATCCCCAACTAATGAAAAACTGTCTTTT. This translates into CASSFDRQGSPTNEKLSF.

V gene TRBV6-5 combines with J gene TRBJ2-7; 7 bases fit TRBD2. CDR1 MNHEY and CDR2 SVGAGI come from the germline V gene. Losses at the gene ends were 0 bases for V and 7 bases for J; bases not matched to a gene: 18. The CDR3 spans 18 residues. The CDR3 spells CASSYSSMSPGLPGEQYF. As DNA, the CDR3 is TGTGCCAGCAGTTACTCGAGTATGTCCCCGGGACTACCGGGGGAGCAGTACTTC.